This T cell receptor (beta chain) was profiled in a study of CD8 T cells in ankylosing spondylitis (dated by TCRdb to about 2017). Regarding the complete study: To find TCR variants linked to disease, the study profiled T cell receptor beta repertoires in ankylosing spondylitis patients and healthy donors. The full study cohort was made up of 25 ankylosing spondylitis patients and 108 healthy donors. Samples of peripheral blood were taken, and for ankylosing spondylitis patients, synovial fluid was collected as well. Study-wide conclusions, independent of this receptor: The disease-linked clones were reported as significantly enriched in matched synovial fluid samples from ankylosing spondylitis patients. Some motif variants had previously been reported in the synovial fluid and blood of reactive arthritis patients, which suggests shared mechanisms of disease initiation. A CD8+ phenotype was shown by the disease-linked clones, which were found at relatively low frequencies in peripheral blood. A TCR beta motif made up of under ten highly homologous amino acid variants appeared to be characteristic of blood from ankylosing spondylitis patients.

Sequencing used an Illumina HiSeq 2500. Quantitative 5'-RACE with molecular barcodes was used to prepare TCR beta libraries. Per the original workflow: To identify disease-linked TCR variants, a new computational method was used, one built on a probabilistic model of VDJ rearrangement. TCRdb reworked the public reads: Q25 trimming with fastp, MiXCR clone assembly, productive beta chains retained. Entries that share a CDR3 protein sequence are merged under the most common genes and DNA. For this entry, the V and J calls and clone size follow TCRdb and not the study's own pipeline. Recorded for this sample are about 510,000 distinct CDR3 sequences; under 5.5% of them occurred a single time. 3% to 4.5% of the sample is taken by the ten largest. This clonotype has ten or more counts. The antigen it recognizes is unknown. Base-call qualities are not available, and no considerably larger clone is one nucleotide away.

Its CDR3 holds 13 amino acids, cysteine through phenylalanine. Only the CDR3 region is kept as DNA, spanning 39 bases read in frame from base 1. Trimming removed 9 bases from V and 1 base from J, leaving 12 bases between the germline ends. Via the germline V gene, CDR1 is SGHRS and CDR2 YFSETQ. Sequencing input: blood, either unsorted or a sorted T cell fraction (not recorded which). The chain uses TRBV5-1 and TRBJ2-3; the D gene is unclear. This clonotype was sampled from a male donor with ankylosing spondylitis. The CDR3 amino acid sequence is: CATSPGRTDTQYF. Here is the DNA: TGCGCCACATCCCCCGGCCGCACAGATACGCAGTATTTT. This CDR3, with the reference TRBV5-1 and TRBJ2-3 proteins standing in past its ends, gives the full variable domain KAGVTQTPRYLIKTRGQQVTLSCSPISGHRSVSWYQQTPGQGLQFLFEYFSETQRNKGNFPGRFSGRQFSNSRSEMNVSTLELGDSALYLCATSPGRTDTQYFGPGTRLTVL.